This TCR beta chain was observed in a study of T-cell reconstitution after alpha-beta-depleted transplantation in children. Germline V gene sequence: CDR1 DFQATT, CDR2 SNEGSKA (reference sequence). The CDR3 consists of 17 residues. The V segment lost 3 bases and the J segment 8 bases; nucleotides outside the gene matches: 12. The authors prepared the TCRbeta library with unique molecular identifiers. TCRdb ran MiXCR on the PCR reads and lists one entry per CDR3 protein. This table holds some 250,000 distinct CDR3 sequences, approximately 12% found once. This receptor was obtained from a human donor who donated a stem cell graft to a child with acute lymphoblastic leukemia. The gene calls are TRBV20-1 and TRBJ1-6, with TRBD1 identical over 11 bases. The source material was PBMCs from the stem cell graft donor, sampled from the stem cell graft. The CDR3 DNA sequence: TGCAGTGCTAGTCGGACAGGGGGCGCGTCTGTGGATTCACCCCTCCACTTT. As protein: CSASRTGGASVDSPLHF.